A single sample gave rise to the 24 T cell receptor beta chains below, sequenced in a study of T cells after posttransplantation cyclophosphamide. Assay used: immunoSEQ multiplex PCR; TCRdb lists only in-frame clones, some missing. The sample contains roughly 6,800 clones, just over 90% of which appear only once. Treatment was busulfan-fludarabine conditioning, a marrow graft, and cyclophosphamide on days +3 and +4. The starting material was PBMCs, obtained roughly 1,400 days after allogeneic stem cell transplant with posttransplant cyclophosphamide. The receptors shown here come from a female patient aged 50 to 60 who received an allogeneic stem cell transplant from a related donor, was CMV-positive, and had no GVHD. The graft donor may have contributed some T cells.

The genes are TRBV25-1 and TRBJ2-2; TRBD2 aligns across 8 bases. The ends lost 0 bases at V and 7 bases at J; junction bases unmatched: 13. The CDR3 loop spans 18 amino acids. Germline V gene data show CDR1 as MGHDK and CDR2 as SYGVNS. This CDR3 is CASSEYPPGGWEGGELFF. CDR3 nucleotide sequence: TGTGCCAGCAGTGAATACCCCCCGGGAGGGTGGGAAGGCGGGGAGCTGTTTTTT.

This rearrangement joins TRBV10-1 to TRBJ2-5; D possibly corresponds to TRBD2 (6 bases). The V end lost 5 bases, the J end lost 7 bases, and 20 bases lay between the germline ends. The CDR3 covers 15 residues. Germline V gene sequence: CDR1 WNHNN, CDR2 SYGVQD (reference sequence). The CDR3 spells CASSPSGLTLGTQYF. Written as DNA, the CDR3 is TGCGCCAGCAGTCCCTCGGGACTCACCTTGGGGACCCAGTACTTC.

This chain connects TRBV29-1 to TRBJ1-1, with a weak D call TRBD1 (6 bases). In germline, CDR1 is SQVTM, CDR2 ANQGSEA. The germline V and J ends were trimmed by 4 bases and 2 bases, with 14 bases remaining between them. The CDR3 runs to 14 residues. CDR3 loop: CSVGRGAGNTEAFF. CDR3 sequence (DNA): TGCAGCGTTGGGCGGGGGGCGGGAAACACTGAAGCTTTCTTT.

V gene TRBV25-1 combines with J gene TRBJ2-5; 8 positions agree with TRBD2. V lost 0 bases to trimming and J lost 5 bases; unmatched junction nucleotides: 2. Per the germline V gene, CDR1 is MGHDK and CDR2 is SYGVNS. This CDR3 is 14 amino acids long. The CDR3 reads CASSEYRGGETQYF. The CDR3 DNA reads TGTGCCAGCAGTGAATACCGGGGGGGTGAGACCCAGTACTTC.

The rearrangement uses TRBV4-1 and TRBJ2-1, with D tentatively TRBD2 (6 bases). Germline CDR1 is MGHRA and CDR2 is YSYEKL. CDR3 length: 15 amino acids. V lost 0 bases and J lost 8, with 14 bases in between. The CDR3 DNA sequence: TGCGCCAGCAGCCAAGACGGGGCGGGGATCGATGAGCAGTTCTTC. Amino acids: CASSQDGAGIDEQFF.

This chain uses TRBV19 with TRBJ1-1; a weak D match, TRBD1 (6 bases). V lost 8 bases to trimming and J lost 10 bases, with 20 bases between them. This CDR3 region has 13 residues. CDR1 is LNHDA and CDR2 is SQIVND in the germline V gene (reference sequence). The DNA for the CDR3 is TGTGCCAGTCTTTCAGGGGCGCGAATTCCAGCTTTCTTT. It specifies CASLSGARIPAFF. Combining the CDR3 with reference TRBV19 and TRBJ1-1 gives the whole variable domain DGGITQSPKYLFRKEGQNVTLSCEQNLNHDAMYWYRQDPGQGLRLIYYSQIVNDFQKGDIAEGYSVSREKKESFPLTVTSAQKNPTAFYLCASLSGARIPAFFGQGTRLTVV.

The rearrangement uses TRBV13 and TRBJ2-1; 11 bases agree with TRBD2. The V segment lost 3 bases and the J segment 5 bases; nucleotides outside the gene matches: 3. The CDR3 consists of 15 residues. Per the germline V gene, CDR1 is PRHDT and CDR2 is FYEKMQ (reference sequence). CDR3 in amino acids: CASSFLTSGDNEQFF. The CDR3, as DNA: TGTGCCAGCAGCTTCTTGACTAGCGGGGACAATGAGCAGTTCTTC.

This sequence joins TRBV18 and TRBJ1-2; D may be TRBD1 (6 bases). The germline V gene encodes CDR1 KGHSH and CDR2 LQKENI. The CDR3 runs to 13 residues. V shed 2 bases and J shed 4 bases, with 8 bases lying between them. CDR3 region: CASSPGGLYGYTF. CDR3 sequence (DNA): TGTGCCAGCTCACCAGGGGGCCTCTATGGCTACACCTTC.

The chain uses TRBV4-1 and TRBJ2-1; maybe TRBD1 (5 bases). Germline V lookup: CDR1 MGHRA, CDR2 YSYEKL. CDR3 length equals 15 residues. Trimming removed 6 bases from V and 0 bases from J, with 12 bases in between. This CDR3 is CASSPDSNSYNEQFF. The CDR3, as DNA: TGCGCCAGCAGTCCCGACAGTAACTCCTACAATGAGCAGTTCTTC.

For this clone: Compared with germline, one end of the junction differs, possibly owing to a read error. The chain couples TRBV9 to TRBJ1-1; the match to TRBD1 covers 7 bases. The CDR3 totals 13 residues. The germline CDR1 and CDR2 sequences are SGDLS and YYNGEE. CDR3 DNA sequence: TGTGCCAGCAGCGCACAGGGGAACCCTGAAGCTTTCTTT. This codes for CASSAQGNPEAFF.

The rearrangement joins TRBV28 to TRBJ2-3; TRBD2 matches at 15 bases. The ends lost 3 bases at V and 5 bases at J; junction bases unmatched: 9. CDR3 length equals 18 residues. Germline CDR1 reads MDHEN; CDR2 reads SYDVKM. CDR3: CASSFGLAGGPGEDTQYF. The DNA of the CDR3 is TGTGCCAGCAGTTTCGGACTAGCGGGAGGGCCCGGGGAAGATACGCAGTATTTT.

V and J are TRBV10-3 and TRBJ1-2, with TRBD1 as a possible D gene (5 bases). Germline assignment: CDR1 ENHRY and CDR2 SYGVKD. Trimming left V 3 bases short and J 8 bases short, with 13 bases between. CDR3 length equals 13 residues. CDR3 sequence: CAISDRAVGGYTF. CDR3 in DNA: TGTGCCATCAGTGACAGGGCAGTGGGGGGCTACACCTTC.

The CDR3 coding sequence is TGTGCCAGCTCACATTTGACAGAGAACACTGAAGCTTTCTTT. Residues: CASSHLTENTEAFF. V and J are TRBV18 and TRBJ1-1; possibly TRBD1 for D (5 bases). CDR3 length: 14 residues. In germline, CDR1 is KGHSH, CDR2 LQKENI. Trimming stripped 4 bases from V and 1 base from J, with 10 bases between.

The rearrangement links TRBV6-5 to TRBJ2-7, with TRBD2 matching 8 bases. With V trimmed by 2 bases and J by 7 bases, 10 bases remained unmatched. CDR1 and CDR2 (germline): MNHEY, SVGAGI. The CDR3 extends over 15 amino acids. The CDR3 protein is CASSYMTGGPGEQYF. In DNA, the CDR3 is TGTGCCAGCAGTTACATGACGGGAGGGCCGGGGGAGCAGTACTTC.

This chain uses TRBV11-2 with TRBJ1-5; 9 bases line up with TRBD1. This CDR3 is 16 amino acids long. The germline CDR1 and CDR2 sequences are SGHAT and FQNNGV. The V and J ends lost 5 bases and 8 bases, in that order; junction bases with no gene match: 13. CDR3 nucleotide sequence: TGTGCCAGCAGCCCACGGACAGGGGATCTAGGTGAGCCCCAGCATTTT. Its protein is CASSPRTGDLGEPQHF.

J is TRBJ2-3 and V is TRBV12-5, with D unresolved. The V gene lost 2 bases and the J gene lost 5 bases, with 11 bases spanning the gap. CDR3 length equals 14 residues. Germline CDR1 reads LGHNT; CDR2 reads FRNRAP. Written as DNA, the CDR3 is TGTGCTAGTGGTTTGAGCACTAACCAAGATACGCAGTATTTT. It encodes CASGLSTNQDTQYF.

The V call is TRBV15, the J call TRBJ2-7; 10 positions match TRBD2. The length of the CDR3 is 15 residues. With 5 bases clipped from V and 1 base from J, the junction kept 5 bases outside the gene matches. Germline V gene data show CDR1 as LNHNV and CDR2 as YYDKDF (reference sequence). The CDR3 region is CATSYLAGESYEQYF. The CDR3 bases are TGTGCCACCAGCTATCTAGCGGGAGAGTCCTACGAGCAGTACTTC.

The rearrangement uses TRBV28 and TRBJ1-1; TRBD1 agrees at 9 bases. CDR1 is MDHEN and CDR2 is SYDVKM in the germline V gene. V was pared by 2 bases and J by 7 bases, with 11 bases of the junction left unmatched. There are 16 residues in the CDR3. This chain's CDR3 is CASSLRRRTGGGEAFF. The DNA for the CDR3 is TGTGCCAGCAGTTTAAGGCGTCGTACAGGGGGCGGTGAAGCTTTCTTT.

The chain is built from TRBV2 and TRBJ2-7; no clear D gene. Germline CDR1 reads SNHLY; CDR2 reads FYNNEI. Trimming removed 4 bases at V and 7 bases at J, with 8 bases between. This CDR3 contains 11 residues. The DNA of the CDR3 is TGTGCCAGCAGTGTCTGGCAGGAGCAGTACTTC. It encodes CASSVWQEQYF.

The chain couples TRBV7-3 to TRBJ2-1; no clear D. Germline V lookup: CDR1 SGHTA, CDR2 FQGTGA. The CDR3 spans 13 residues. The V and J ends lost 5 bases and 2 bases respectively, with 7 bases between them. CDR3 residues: CASSPSAYNEQFF. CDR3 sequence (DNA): TGTGCCAGCAGCCCCAGCGCCTACAATGAGCAGTTCTTC.

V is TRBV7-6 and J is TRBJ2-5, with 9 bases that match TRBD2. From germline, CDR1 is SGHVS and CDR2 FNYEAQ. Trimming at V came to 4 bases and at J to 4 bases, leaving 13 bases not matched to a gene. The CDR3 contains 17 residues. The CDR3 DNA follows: TGTGCCAGCAGCTGGGGGGGTCTAGCGGGAAAGGGAGAGACCCAGTACTTC. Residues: CASSWGGLAGKGETQYF. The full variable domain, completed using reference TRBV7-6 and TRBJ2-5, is GAGVSQSPRYKVTKRGQDVALRCDPISGHVSLYWYRQALGQGPEFLTYFNYEAQQDKSGLPNDRFSAERPEGSISTLTIQRTEQRDSAMYRCASSWGGLAGKGETQYFGPGTRLLVL.

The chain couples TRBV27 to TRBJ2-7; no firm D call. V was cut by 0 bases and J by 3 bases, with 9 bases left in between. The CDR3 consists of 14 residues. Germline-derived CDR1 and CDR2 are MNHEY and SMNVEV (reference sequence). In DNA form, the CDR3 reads TGTGCCAGCAGTTTATCTAGCCGGTACTACGAGCAGTACTTC. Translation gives CASSLSSRYYEQYF.

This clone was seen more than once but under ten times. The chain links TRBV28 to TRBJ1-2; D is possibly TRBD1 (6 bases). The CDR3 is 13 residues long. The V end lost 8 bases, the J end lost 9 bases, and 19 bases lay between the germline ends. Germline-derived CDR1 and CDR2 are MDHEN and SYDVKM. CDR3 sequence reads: CASARQASSRYTF. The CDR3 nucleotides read TGTGCCAGCGCAAGACAGGCCTCGAGTCGCTACACCTTC.

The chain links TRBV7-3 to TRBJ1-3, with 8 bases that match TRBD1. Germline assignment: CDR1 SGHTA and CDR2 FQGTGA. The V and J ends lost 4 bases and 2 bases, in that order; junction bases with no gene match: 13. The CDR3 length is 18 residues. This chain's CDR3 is CASSSTPPRGLAGNTIYF. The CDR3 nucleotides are TGTGCCAGCAGCTCCACCCCCCCCAGGGGGCTGGCTGGAAACACCATATATTTT.